This T cell receptor beta chain was sequenced during a study of regulatory T cells in long-lasting Graves disease. Study as a whole: Graves' patients diagnosed newly had used antithyroid drugs under 3 months.

HTBI primers from iRepertoire and Arm-PCR of CDR3 regions yielded the TCR beta libraries. MiXCR, applied by TCRdb to the multiplex PCR reads, yields one record per CDR3 protein. Seen here are under 250,000 distinct CDR3 sequences, approximately 18% observed once, and the top ten hold approximately 12%. Time point in this sample: newly diagnosed GD, antithyroid drugs for less than 3 months. PBMCs provided the RNA from which the TCR library was made. The diagnosis of Graves' disease used American Thyroid Association guidelines. As a group, patients came from one endocrinology department in Xi'an, China. The CDR3 is 16 amino acids. J gave up 4 bases and V 3 bases, and 8 bases lay outside the gene matches. Per the germline V gene, CDR1 is LNHDA and CDR2 is SQIVND (reference sequence). This clonotype was found a few times. These data are also associated with another study on T cells in Graves' hyperthyroidism and ophthalmopathy. This second report adds: Researchers ran a first-round RT-PCR on the TCR CDR3 using the HTBI primer set.

The sequence derives from a woman aged 25-40 years with Graves disease. The specimen comprised peripheral blood mononuclear cells (PBMCs), sampled at new diagnosis, from a patient treated with antithyroid drugs. This chain connects TRBV19 to TRBJ2-7; 11 bases fit TRBD2. The CDR3 spells CASSMMLAGGGYEQYF. The CDR3 region has the DNA TGTGCCAGTAGTATGATGCTAGCGGGAGGTGGGTACGAGCAGTACTTC.